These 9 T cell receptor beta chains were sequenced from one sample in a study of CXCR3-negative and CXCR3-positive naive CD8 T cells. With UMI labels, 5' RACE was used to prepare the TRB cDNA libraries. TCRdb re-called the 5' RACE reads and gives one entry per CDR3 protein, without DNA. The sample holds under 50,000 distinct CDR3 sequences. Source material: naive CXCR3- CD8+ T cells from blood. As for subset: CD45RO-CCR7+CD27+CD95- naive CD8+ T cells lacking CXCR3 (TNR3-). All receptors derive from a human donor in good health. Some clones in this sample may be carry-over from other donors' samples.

Here the CDR3 reads CASSEGIETQYF. V gene TRBV25-1 combines with J gene TRBJ2-5. The CDR3 is 12 amino acids. Germline-derived CDR1 and CDR2 are MGHDK and SYGVNS.

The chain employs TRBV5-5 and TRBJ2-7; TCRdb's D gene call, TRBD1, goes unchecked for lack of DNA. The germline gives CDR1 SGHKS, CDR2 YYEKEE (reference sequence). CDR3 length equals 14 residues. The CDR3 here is CASRTLPHRDEQYF.

The CDR3 sequence is CSARGDSGQHLLPNTGELFF. The V gene is TRBV20-1, the J gene TRBJ2-2; the TRBD1 assignment by TCRdb is unverifiable without DNA. The length of the CDR3 is 20 residues. Germline V lookup: CDR1 DFQATT, CDR2 SNEGSKA (reference sequence).

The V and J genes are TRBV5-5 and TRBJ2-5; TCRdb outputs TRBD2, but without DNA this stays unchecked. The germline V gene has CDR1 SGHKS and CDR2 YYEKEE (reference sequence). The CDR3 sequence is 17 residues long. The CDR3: CASSLAASGGDMETQYF.

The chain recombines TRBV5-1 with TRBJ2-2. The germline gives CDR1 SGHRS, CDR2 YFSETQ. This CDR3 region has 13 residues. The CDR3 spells CASSSSGTGELFF.

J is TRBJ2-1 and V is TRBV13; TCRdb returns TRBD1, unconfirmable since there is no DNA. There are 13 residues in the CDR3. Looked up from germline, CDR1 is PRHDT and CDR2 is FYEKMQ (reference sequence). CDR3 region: CASEAAGQESQFF.

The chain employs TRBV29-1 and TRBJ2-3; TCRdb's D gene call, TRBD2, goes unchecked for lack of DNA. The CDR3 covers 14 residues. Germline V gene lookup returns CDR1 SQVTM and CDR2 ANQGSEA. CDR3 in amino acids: CSVEGALSTDTQYF.

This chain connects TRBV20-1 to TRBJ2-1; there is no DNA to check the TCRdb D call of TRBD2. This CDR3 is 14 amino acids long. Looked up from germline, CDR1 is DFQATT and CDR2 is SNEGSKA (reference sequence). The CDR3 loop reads CSANPSGDYNEQFF.

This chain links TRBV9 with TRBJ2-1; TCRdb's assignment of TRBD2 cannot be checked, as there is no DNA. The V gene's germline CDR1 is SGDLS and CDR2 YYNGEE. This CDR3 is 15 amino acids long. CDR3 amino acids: CASSPAGGGYNEQFF.